The clone carrying this T cell receptor beta chain was observed many times. The sample originates from a study of human T cells and chemical hapten exposure. Time point noted: pre-sensitization, week 0. Treatment denoted: therapeutic diphenylcyclopropenone sensitization with weekly scalp DPC. V was shortened by 2 bases and J by 2 bases, with 9 bases between the two germline ends. The germline CDR1 and CDR2 sequences are LGHDT and YNNKEL (reference sequence). The CDR3 spans 14 residues. TCRdb re-analysed the RACE reads in MiXCR, keeping a single row per CDR3 protein. The data show over 30,000 distinct CDR3 sequences, 6% to 9.5% seen once.

This clonotype was sampled from a woman in her forties or fifties with alopecia areata. Some clones in this sample may be carry-over from other donors' samples. V gene TRBV3-1 combines with J gene TRBJ1-2, with D tentatively TRBD1 (6 bases). The sample in question was whole blood, obtained in connection with sensitization to the hapten diphenylcyclopropenone (DPC). CDR3: CASSQWTENYGYTF. In DNA form, the CDR3 reads TGTGCCAGCAGCCAATGGACAGAAAACTATGGCTACACCTTC.